This T cell receptor (beta chain) is from a study of blood T cell repertoires in COVID-19. Study-level background: In each case, the material was cDNA or gDNA derived from T cells, B-cell-depleted T cells, or PBMCs.

The CDR3 extends over 12 amino acids. Trimming took 0 bases from V and 6 from J, leaving 6 bases between them. Germline CDR1 reads SGHRS; CDR2 reads YFSETQ. Assay: immunoSEQ multiplex PCR; the TCRdb copy retains only in-frame clones and omits some. The profile shows 150,000 to 200,000 clones, approximately 80% of them singletons. The rearrangement links TRBV5-1 to TRBJ1-2; TRBD1 is a possible D gene (5 bases). The TCR sequence derives from a man between 50 and 59 years old who had recovered from COVID-19. Sequenced sample: PBMCs or T cells enriched from blood (not recorded which). The CDR3: CASSLEGDGYTF. The CDR3 DNA follows: TGCGCCAGCAGCTTGGAAGGGGATGGCTACACCTTC.